Shown below are 26 T cell receptor beta chains from a single sample sequenced in a study of blood T cells in healthy people across ages. It was with a sample-barcoded 5' primer and a J-beta primer mix that a second PCR of about 7 to 12 cycles was run. TCRdb redid the calling of the 5' RACE reads with MiXCR, one entry per CDR3 protein. The sample comprises about 1.8 million distinct CDR3 sequences, roughly 50% of which are singletons, and 2% to 2.5% rests with the top ten. Sequencing input: blood. All receptors come from a woman aged 40 to 50 in good health.

This clonotype appeared a single time. The genes are TRBV7-2 and TRBJ2-1, with 7 positions matching TRBD2. CDR3 length equals 15 residues. Germline V lookup: CDR1 SGHTA, CDR2 FQGNSA. V shed 3 bases and J 7 bases; nucleotides not matched to a gene: 9. DNA for the CDR3: TGTGCCAGCAGCTTTCAGCGGGGCGTAATAAATGAGCAGTTCTTC. Its translation: CASSFQRGVINEQFF. Supplemented by reference TRBV7-2 and TRBJ2-1, the full variable domain reads GAGVSQSPSNKVTEKGKDVELRCDPISGHTALYWYRQSLGQGLEFLIYFQGNSAPDKSGLPSDRFSAERTGGSVSTLTIQRTQQEDSAVYLCASSFQRGVINEQFFGPGTRLTVL.

The genes are TRBV6-5 and TRBJ1-1, with D possibly matching TRBD1 (5 bases). The germline V and J ends were trimmed by 3 bases and 2 bases, with 10 bases remaining between them. Germline loops: CDR1 MNHEY, CDR2 SVGAGI. The CDR3 is made up of 14 amino acids. The CDR3 protein is CASSYWGDNTEAFF. CDR3 in DNA: TGTGCCAGCAGTTATTGGGGGGACAACACTGAAGCTTTCTTT.

The genes are TRBV24-1 and TRBJ2-7, with D unclear. The CDR3 consists of 13 residues. V was shortened by 3 bases and J by 0 bases, with 5 bases between the two germline ends. Germline lookup yields CDR1 KGHDR and CDR2 SFDVKD. DNA of the CDR3: TGTGCCACCAGTGATCTCATCTCCTACGAGCAGTACTTC. Its translation: CATSDLISYEQYF.

This chain joins TRBV5-1 and TRBJ2-1, with a tentative D call TRBD1 (6 bases). V lost 5 bases to trimming and J lost 7 bases, with 16 bases between them. Germline values: CDR1 SGHRS, CDR2 YFSETQ. CDR3 length: 14 amino acids. DNA for the CDR3: TGCGCCAGCAGTGAACAGGGTGATCGGAATGAGCAGTTCTTC. Its protein product is CASSEQGDRNEQFF.

This clonotype was observed a few times. The rearrangement joins TRBV7-2 to TRBJ2-3; D is ambiguous. Deletions cut 0 bases from V and 2 bases from J, with 9 bases between. Germline V gene sequence: CDR1 SGHTA, CDR2 FQGNSA. CDR3 length equals 15 residues. The CDR3 sequence is CASSLAIGSTDTQYF. CDR3 nucleotide sequence: TGTGCCAGCAGCTTAGCTATCGGATCCACAGATACGCAGTATTTT.

This clonotype showed up just a few times. V usage is TRBV4-1 and J usage is TRBJ2-3; 7 bases are a match to TRBD2. Germline V lookup: CDR1 MGHRA, CDR2 YSYEKL. This CDR3 has 17 residues. Trimming cost V 0 bases and J 2 bases; bases outside gene matches: 8. CDR3 residues: CASSQEGTMLPTDTQYF. The CDR3 coding sequence is TGCGCCAGCAGCCAAGAAGGGACTATGTTACCCACAGATACGCAGTATTTT.

Notes on this clonotype: This may stem from a read error, because a much larger clone lies one nucleotide away. The J gene is TRBJ2-3, the V gene TRBV6-5, with TRBD2 matching 9 bases. The germline V gene encodes CDR1 MNHEY and CDR2 SVGAGI. The CDR3 is 15 amino acids. This chain's CDR3 is CASSMKAGGTDAQYF. CDR3 bases: TGTGCCAGCAGTATGAAAGCGGGAGGCACAGATGCGCAGTATTTT.

The chain recombines TRBV27 with TRBJ2-5; D is uncertain. The V end lost 10 bases, the J end lost 0 bases, and 15 bases lay between the germline ends. The CDR3 runs to 14 residues. Germline V gives CDR1 MNHEY, CDR2 SMNVEV (reference sequence). As DNA, the CDR3 is TGTGCCAACAGACGGATAGGGAACCAAGAGACCCAGTACTTC. This sequence encodes CANRRIGNQETQYF.

This clonotype has just a few counts. The gene calls are TRBV3-1 and TRBJ2-5; maybe TRBD2 (6 bases). CDR1 and CDR2 from the germline V gene are LGHDT and YNNKEL (reference sequence). V was clipped by 0 bases and J by 1 base, with 15 bases between them. This CDR3 is 17 amino acids long. CDR3 coding DNA: TGTGCCAGCAGCCAAGACCCTCGAGCGGGTGCCCAAGAGACCCAGTACTTC. Its translation is CASSQDPRAGAQETQYF.

This clonotype showed up just a few times. V is TRBV6-2 or TRBV6-3 and J is TRBJ2-6, with TRBD1 as a possible D gene (5 bases). The CDR3 runs to 22 residues. V was pared by 0 bases and J by 0 bases, with 24 bases between. Germline CDR1 is MNHEY and CDR2 is SVGEGT. CDR3 coding DNA: TGTGCCAGCAGTTACTCTCCAGGGCGGAGCGACACCGACGCCTCTGGGGCCAACGTCCTGACTTTC. The encoded protein is CASSYSPGRSDTDASGANVLTF.

In its sample, this clonotype was seen a few times. The chain carries TRBV6-1 and TRBJ2-1; either TRBD1 or TRBD2 may fit D (6 bases each). Per germline, CDR1 MNHNS and CDR2 SASEGT. V gave up 2 bases and J gave up 7 bases, with 15 bases separating them. This CDR3 comprises 15 residues. The CDR3 here is CASSELGRGGNEQFF. The CDR3 region has the DNA TGTGCCAGCAGTGAACTCGGCAGGGGAGGAAATGAGCAGTTCTTC.

The rearrangement uses TRBV7-2 and TRBJ1-2; D possibly corresponds to TRBD1 (6 bases). The CDR3 totals 13 residues. CDR1 and CDR2 from the germline V gene are SGHTA and FQGNSA. V was trimmed by 5 bases and J by 4 bases, leaving 11 bases between them. The CDR3 DNA follows: TGTGCCAGCAGCAGGGACACCGCCTATGGCTACACCTTC. It encodes CASSRDTAYGYTF. Drawing the rest from reference TRBV7-2 and TRBJ1-2, the complete variable domain is GAGVSQSPSNKVTEKGKDVELRCDPISGHTALYWYRQSLGQGLEFLIYFQGNSAPDKSGLPSDRFSAERTGGSVSTLTIQRTQQEDSAVYLCASSRDTAYGYTFGSGTRLTVV.

This chain links TRBV29-1 with TRBJ2-1; 8 bases line up with TRBD1. Germline values: CDR1 SQVTM, CDR2 ANQGSEA. This CDR3 contains 13 residues. Trimming at V came to 5 bases and at J to 5 bases, leaving 5 bases not matched to a gene. CDR3 nucleotides: TGCAGCGTTAGGGGGACAGGTAACAATGAGCAGTTCTTC. Amino acids: CSVRGTGNNEQFF.

As concerns this clonotype: The junction departs from germline at one end; a sequencing error may be responsible. The chain is built from TRBV7-2 and TRBJ2-1; 12 positions agree with TRBD2. Germline assignment: CDR1 SGHTA and CDR2 FQGNSA. This CDR3 region has 15 residues. The DNA for the CDR3 is TGTGCCAGCAGCCCTAGCGGGGGGGCCGTCAATGAGCACTTCTTC. It specifies CASSPSGGAVNEHFF.

This clonotype was detected a few times. The chain recombines TRBV13 with TRBJ1-4; D unclear. Per the germline V gene, CDR1 is PRHDT and CDR2 is FYEKMQ (reference sequence). The CDR3 runs to 13 residues. Deletions cut 5 bases from V and 8 bases from J, with 12 bases between. The CDR3 DNA follows: TGTGCCAGCAGCCTGCTTAATGAGGAAAAACTGTTTTTT. The encoded protein is CASSLLNEEKLFF.

On this clonotype: Relative to the germline gene, one junction end is altered; a read error may explain this. This chain uses TRBV4-3 with TRBJ2-5; a weak D match, TRBD2 (6 bases). Germline CDR1 LGHNA, CDR2 YSLEER. The CDR3 is made up of 16 amino acids. The CDR3 sequence: CANSSSSSGGRETQYF. For the CDR3, the DNA is TGCGCCAACAGCTCATCGAGTAGCGGAGGTCGAGAGACCCAGTACTTC.

About this clonotype itself: Mismatch with germline at one junction end may stem from a read error. This chain links TRBV7-9 with TRBJ1-6; D is unclear. The CDR3 has 13 amino acids. CDR1 and CDR2 from the germline V gene are SEHNR and FQNEAQ (reference sequence). In DNA, the CDR3 is TGTTCCAGCAGCTCAACCAGCAATTCACCCCTCCACTTT. It codes for CSSSSTSNSPLHF.

Only a few counts were recorded for this clonotype. The rearrangement links TRBV29-1 to TRBJ2-7; no reliable D call. V shed 3 bases and J shed 2 bases, with 14 bases lying between them. This CDR3 has 14 residues. In germline, CDR1 is SQVTM, CDR2 ANQGSEA. This CDR3 is CSVEIGGGAYEQYF. CDR3 nucleotides: TGCAGCGTTGAGATAGGCGGCGGAGCCTACGAGCAGTACTTC.

The chain recombines TRBV12-3 or TRBV12-4 with TRBJ2-1; perhaps TRBD2 as D (7 bases). Trimming shortened V by 4 bases and J by 6 bases, and 19 bases separated the two germline ends. This CDR3 is built from 16 residues. This chain's CDR3 is CASSSPGRGAGNEQFF. CDR3 DNA sequence: TGTGCCAGCAGTTCCCCGGGACGGGGGGCTGGCAATGAGCAGTTCTTC.

This chain joins TRBV20-1 and TRBJ2-1; D is possibly TRBD2 (6 bases). The germline CDR1 and CDR2 sequences are DFQATT and SNEGSKA (reference sequence). The CDR3 runs to 15 residues. V was shortened by 3 bases and J by 1 base, with 13 bases between the two germline ends. This chain's CDR3 is CSASRVSGSYNEQFF. For the CDR3, the DNA is TGCAGTGCTAGTCGTGTTAGCGGATCCTACAATGAGCAGTTCTTC.

In its sample, this clonotype was seen once. The chain links TRBV7-9 to TRBJ2-1; tentatively, D is TRBD2 (5 bases). With 4 bases removed from V and 2 bases from J, the gap between germline ends came to 9 bases. The germline CDR1 and CDR2 sequences are SEHNR and FQNEAQ (reference sequence). CDR3 size: 14 residues. CDR3 in DNA: TGTGCCAGCAGCTCGTCACTAGCCTACAATGAGCAGTTCTTC. Translating it yields CASSSSLAYNEQFF.

The rearrangement joins TRBV7-6 to TRBJ1-5; D not certain. CDR1 SGHVS and CDR2 FNYEAQ come from the germline V gene. The CDR3 has 15 residues. V lost 5 bases, J lost 4 bases, and 15 bases lay in between. The CDR3 DNA reads as TGTGCCAGCAGCCCGAACGGCCAGATAAATCAGCCCCAGCATTTT. Amino acids: CASSPNGQINQPQHF. The variable domain in full, completed from reference TRBV7-6 and TRBJ1-5, reads GAGVSQSPRYKVTKRGQDVALRCDPISGHVSLYWYRQALGQGPEFLTYFNYEAQQDKSGLPNDRFSAERPEGSISTLTIQRTEQRDSAMYRCASSPNGQINQPQHFGDGTRLSIL.

The V call is TRBV10-3, the J call TRBJ1-2; tentatively, D is TRBD1 (5 bases). The CDR3 covers 14 residues. Trimming shortened V by 3 bases and J by 8 bases, and 16 bases separated the two germline ends. Germline CDR1 ENHRY, CDR2 SYGVKD. The CDR3 nucleotides read TGTGCCATCAGTGATCGGGGGTGGGGAAACGGCTACACCTTC. Amino acids: CAISDRGWGNGYTF.

The genes are TRBV2 and TRBJ2-7; 10 bases are a match to TRBD1. The CDR3 is 15 residues long. CDR1 and CDR2 (germline): SNHLY, FYNNEI. Trimming removed 0 bases from V and 3 bases from J; junction bases left unmatched: 2. The CDR3 bases are TGTGCCAGCAGTGAAGCCGGGACAGGGGACTACGAGCAGTACTTC. Translation gives CASSEAGTGDYEQYF.

This rearrangement joins TRBV5-1 to TRBJ2-4; 7 bases match TRBD1. The CDR3 is made up of 16 amino acids. CDR1 is SGHRS, CDR2 YFSETQ, per germline. With 0 bases clipped from V and 0 bases from J, the junction kept 3 bases outside the gene matches. The CDR3 region is CASSLGDSIAKNIQYF. CDR3 nucleotides: TGCGCCAGCAGCTTGGGGGACAGCATAGCCAAAAACATTCAGTACTTC.

This sequence joins TRBV20-1 and TRBJ2-4; 7 bases fit TRBD2. The J call could be wrong; TRBJ2-7 is a better fit for the DNA end. The CDR3 extends over 14 amino acids. Germline V gives CDR1 DFQATT, CDR2 SNEGSKA (reference sequence). DNA of the CDR3: TGCAGTGCTAGCTTTCTAGCGGTGACCTACGAGCAGTACTTC. Protein sequence: CSASFLAVTYEQYF.